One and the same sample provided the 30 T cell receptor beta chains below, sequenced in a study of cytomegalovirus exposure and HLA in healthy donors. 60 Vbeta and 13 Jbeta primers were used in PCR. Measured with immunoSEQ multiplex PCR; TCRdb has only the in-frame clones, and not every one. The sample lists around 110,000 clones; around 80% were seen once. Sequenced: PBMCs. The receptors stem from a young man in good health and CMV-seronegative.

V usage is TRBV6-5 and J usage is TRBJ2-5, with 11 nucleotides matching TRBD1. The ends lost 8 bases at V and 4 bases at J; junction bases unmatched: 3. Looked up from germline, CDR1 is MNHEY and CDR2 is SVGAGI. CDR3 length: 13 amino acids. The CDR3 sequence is CASADRGRETQYF. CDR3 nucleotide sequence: TGTGCCAGCGCGGACAGGGGGCGAGAGACCCAGTACTTC.

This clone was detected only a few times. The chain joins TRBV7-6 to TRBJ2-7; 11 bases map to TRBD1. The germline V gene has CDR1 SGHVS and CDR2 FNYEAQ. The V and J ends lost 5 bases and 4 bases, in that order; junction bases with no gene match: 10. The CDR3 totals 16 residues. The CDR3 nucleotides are TGTGCCAGCAGCCCTATGGGGGGACAGGGGGTTTACGAGCAGTACTTC. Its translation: CASSPMGGQGVYEQYF. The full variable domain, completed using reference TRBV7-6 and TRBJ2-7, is GAGVSQSPRYKVTKRGQDVALRCDPISGHVSLYWYRQALGQGPEFLTYFNYEAQQDKSGLPNDRFSAERPEGSISTLTIQRTEQRDSAMYRCASSPMGGQGVYEQYFGPGTRLTVT.

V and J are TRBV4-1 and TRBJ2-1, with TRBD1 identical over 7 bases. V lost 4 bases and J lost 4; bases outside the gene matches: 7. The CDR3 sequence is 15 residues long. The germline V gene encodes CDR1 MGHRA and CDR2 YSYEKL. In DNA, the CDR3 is TGCGCCAGCAGCCCTGCACAGGGGTCGTACAATGAGCAGTTCTTC. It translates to CASSPAQGSYNEQFF.

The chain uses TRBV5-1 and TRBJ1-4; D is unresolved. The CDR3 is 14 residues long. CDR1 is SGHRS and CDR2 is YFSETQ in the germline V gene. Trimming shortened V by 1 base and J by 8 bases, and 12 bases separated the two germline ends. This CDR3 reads CASSLFTEGEKLFF. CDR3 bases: TGCGCCAGCAGCTTGTTTACAGAGGGAGAAAAACTGTTTTTT.

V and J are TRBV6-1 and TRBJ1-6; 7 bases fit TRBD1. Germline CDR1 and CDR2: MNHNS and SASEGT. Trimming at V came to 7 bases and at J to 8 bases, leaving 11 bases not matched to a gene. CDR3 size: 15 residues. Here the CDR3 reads CASTWRQGGDSPLHF. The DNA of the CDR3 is TGTGCCAGCACCTGGCGGCAGGGGGGTGATTCACCCCTCCACTTT.

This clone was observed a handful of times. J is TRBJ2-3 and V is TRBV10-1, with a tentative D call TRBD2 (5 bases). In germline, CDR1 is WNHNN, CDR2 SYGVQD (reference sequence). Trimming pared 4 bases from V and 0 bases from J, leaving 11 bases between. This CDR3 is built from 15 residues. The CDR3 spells CASSALASSTDTQYF. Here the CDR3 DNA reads TGCGCCAGCAGTGCCTTAGCGAGTAGCACAGATACGCAGTATTTT.

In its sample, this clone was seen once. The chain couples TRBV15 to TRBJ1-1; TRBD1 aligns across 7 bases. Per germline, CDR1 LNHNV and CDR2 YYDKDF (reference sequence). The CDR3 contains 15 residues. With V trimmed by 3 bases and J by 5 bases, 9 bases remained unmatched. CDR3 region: CATSRRQGIGTEAFF. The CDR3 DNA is TGTGCCACCAGCAGGCGACAGGGAATAGGGACTGAAGCTTTCTTT.

CDR3 nucleotides: TGTGCCTGGACCCCCCACCAAGGCGGGGGAGGGAAGACCGGGGAGCTGTTTTTT. Amino acids: CAWTPHQGGGGKTGELFF. The V call is TRBV30, the J call TRBJ2-2, with TRBD2 identical over 7 bases. This CDR3 is 18 amino acids long. Germline CDR1 reads GTSNPN; CDR2 reads SVGIG (reference sequence). The junction had 19 bases not matched to a gene; V was cut back by 4 bases and J by 5 bases.

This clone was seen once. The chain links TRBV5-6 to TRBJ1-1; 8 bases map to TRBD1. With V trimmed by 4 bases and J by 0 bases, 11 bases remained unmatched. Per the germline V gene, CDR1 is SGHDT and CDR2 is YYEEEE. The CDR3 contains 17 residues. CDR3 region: CASSTTGTGVMNTEAFF. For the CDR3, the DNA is TGTGCCAGCAGCACAACCGGGACAGGAGTAATGAACACTGAAGCTTTCTTT.

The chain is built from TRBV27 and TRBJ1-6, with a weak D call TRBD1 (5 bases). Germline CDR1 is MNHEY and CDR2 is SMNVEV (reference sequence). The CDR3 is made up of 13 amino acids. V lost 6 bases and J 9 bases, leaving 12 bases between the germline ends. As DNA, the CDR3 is TGTGCCAGCAGCGCGCAGGGTGTTTCACCCCTCCACTTT. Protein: CASSAQGVSPLHF.

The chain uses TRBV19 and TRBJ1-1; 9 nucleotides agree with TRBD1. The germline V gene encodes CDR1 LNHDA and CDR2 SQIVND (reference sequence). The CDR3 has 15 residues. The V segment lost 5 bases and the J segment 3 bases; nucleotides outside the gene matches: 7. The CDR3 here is CASSPRQGVDTEAFF. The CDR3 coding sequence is TGTGCCAGTAGTCCTAGACAGGGGGTGGACACTGAAGCTTTCTTT.

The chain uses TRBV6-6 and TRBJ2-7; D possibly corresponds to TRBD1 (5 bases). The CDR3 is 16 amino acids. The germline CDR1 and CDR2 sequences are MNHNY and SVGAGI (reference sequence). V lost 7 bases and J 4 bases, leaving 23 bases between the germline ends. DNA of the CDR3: TGTGCCAGCACCGAAAGCCGTAGGGGCAGCCCTTACGAGCAGTACTTC. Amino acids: CASTESRRGSPYEQYF.

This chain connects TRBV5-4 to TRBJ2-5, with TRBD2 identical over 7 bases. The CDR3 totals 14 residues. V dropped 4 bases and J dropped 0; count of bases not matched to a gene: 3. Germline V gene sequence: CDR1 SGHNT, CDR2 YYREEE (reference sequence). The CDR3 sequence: CASSPTSYQETQYF. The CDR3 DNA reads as TGTGCCAGCAGCCCGACTAGCTACCAAGAGACCCAGTACTTC.

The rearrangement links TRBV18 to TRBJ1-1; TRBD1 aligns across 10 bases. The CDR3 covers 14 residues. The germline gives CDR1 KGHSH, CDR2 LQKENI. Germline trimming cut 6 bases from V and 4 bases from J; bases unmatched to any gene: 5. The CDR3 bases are TGTGCCAGCTCCCTGACAGGGGGCCGCACTGAAGCTTTCTTT. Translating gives CASSLTGGRTEAFF.

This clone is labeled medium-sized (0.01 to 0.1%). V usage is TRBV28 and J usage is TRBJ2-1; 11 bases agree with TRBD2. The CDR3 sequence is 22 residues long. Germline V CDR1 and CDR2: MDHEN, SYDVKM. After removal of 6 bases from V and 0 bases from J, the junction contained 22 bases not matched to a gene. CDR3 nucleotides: TGTGCCAGCAGCCAACCTACTTATAGACTAGCGGGGCAGCCCTTCTCCTACAATGAGCAGTTCTTC. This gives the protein CASSQPTYRLAGQPFSYNEQFF. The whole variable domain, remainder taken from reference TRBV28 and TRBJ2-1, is DVKVTQSSRYLVKRTGEKVFLECVQDMDHENMFWYRQDPGLGLRLIYFSYDVKMKEKGDIPEGYSVSREKKERFSLILESASTNQTSMYLCASSQPTYRLAGQPFSYNEQFFGPGTRLTVL.

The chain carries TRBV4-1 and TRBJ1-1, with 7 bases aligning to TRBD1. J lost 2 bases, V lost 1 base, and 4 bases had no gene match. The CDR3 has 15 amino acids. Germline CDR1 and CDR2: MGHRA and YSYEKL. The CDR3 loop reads CASSQGTGPNTEAFF. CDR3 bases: TGCGCCAGCAGCCAAGGGACAGGACCCAACACTGAAGCTTTCTTT.

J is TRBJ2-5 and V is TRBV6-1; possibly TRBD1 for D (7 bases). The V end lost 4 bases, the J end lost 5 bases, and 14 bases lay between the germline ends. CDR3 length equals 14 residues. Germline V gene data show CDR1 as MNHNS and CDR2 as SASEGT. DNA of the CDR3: TGTGCCAGCAGTGTAGGAGGGGGCTGGGAGACCCAGTACTTC. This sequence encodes CASSVGGGWETQYF.

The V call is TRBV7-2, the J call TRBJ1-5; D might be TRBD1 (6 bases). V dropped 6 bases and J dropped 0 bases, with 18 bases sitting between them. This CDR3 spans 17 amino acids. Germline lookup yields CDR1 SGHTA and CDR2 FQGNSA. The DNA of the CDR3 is TGTGCCAGCAGTTCGACAGGAAACGCCATTAGCAATCAGCCCCAGCATTTT. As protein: CASSSTGNAISNQPQHF.

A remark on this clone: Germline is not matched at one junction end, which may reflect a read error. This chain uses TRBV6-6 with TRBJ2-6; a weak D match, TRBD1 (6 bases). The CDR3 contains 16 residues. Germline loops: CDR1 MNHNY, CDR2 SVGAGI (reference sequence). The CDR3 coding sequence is TGTGCCAGCAGGACAACAGGGCTCTCTGGGGCCAACGGCCTGACTTTC. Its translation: CASRTTGLSGANGLTF.

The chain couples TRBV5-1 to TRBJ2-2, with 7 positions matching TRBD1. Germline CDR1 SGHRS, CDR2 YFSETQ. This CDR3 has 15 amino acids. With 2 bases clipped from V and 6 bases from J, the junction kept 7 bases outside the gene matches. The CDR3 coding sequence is TGCGCCAGCAGCTTTGACAGGGTTGACGCCGGGGAGCTGTTTTTT. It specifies CASSFDRVDAGELFF.

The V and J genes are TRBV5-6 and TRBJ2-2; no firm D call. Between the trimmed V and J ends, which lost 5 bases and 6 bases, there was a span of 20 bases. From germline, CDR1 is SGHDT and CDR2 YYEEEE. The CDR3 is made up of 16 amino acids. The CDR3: CASRSGGPSGAGELFF. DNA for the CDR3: TGTGCCAGCAGGTCCGGCGGCCCTAGTGGAGCCGGGGAGCTGTTTTTT.

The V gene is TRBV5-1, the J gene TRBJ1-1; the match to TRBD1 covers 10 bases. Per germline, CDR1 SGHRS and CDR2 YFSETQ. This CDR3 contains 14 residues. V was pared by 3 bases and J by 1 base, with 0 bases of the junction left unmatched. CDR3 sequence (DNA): TGCGCCAGCAGCTGGGACAGGGGGAACACTGAAGCTTTCTTT. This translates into CASSWDRGNTEAFF.

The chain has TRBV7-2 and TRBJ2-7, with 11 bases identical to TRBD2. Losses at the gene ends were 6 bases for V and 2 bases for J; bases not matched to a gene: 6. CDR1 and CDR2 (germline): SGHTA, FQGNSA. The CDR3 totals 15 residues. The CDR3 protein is CASRASSGGPYEQYF. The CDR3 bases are TGTGCCAGCAGAGCATCTAGCGGGGGGCCCTACGAGCAGTACTTC. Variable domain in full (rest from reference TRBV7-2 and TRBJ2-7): GAGVSQSPSNKVTEKGKDVELRCDPISGHTALYWYRQSLGQGLEFLIYFQGNSAPDKSGLPSDRFSAERTGGSVSTLTIQRTQQEDSAVYLCASRASSGGPYEQYFGPGTRLTVT.

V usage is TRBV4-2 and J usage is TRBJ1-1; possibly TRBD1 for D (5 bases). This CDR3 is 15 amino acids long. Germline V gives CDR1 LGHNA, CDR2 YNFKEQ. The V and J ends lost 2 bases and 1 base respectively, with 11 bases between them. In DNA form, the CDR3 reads TGTGCCAGCAGCCAAAGTGGACACCCGAACACTGAAGCTTTCTTT. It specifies CASSQSGHPNTEAFF.

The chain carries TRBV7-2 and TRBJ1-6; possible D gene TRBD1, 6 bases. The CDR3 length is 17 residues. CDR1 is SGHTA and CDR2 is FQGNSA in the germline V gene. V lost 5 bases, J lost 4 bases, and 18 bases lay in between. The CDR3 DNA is TGTGCCAGCAGCGCCGACCGCCACAGGGAATATAATTCACCCCTCCACTTT. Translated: CASSADRHREYNSPLHF.

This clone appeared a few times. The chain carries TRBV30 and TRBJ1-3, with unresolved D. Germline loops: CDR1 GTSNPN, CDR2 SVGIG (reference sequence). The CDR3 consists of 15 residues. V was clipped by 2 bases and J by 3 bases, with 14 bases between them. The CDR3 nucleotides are TGTGCCTGGAGTAGAGACTCCGGGAATGGAAACACCATATATTTT. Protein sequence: CAWSRDSGNGNTIYF.

The CDR3 DNA follows: TGTGCCAGCAGCTTGGAGGGGGACAGGGCGCTTGGCTATGGCTACACCTTC. Its translation: CASSLEGDRALGYGYTF. The V and J genes are TRBV5-6 and TRBJ1-2; TRBD1 matches 9 bases. CDR1 and CDR2 (germline): SGHDT, YYEEEE. CDR3 length: 17 residues. Trimming removed 0 bases from V and 4 bases from J; junction bases left unmatched: 10.

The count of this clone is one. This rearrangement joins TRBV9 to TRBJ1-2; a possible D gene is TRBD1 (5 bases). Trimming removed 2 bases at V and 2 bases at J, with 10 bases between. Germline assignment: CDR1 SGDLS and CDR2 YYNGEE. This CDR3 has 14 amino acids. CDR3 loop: CASSVGGVNYGYTF. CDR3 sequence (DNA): TGTGCCAGCAGCGTCGGGGGGGTAAACTATGGCTACACCTTC.

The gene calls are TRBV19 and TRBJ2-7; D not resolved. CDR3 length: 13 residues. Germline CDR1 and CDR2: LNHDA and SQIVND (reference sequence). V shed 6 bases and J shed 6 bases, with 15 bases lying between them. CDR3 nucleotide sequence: TGTGCCAGTAGCCTCCCGGATTACAGCGAGCAGTACTTC. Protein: CASSLPDYSEQYF. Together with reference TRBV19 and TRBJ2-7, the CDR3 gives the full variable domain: DGGITQSPKYLFRKEGQNVTLSCEQNLNHDAMYWYRQDPGQGLRLIYYSQIVNDFQKGDIAEGYSVSREKKESFPLTVTSAQKNPTAFYLCASSLPDYSEQYFGPGTRLTVT.

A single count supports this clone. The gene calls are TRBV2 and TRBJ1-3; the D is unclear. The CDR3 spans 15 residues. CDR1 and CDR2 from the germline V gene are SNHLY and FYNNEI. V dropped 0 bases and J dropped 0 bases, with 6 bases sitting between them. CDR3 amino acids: CASSEARGSGNTIYF. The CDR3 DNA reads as TGTGCCAGCAGTGAAGCGCGGGGCTCTGGAAACACCATATATTTT. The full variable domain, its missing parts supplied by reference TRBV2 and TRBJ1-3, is EPEVTQTPSHQVTQMGQEVILRCVPISNHLYFYWYRQILGQKVEFLVSFYNNEISEKSEIFDDQFSVERPDGSNFTLKIRSTKLEDSAMYFCASSEARGSGNTIYFGEGSWLTVV.